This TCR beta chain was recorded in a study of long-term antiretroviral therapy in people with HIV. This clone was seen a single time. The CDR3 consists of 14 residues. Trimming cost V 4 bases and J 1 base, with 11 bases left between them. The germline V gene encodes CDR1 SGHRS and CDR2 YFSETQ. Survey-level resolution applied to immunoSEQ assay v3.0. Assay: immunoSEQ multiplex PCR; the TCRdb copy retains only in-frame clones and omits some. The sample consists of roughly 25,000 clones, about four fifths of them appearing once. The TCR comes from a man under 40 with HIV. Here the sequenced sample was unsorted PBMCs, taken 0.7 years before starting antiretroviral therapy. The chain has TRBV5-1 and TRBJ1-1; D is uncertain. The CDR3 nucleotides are TGCGCCAGCAGCGGAAACCAGGCGAACACTGAAGCTTTCTTT. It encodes CASSGNQANTEAFF.